These 20 T cell receptor beta chains were all obtained from the same sample, sequenced in a study of OX40 agonist ivuxolimab in advanced cancers. Using immunoSEQ multiplex PCR, the repertoire was profiled, and TCRdb retains in-frame clones only, with some absent. The sample lists about 94,000 clones, under 95% occurring once. The input for sequencing was CD4+ or CD8+ T cells sorted from blood, taken in a trial of the OX40 agonist ivuxolimab. The receptor source for this set is an adult with an advanced solid tumor such as melanoma, head and neck, liver or kidney cancer.

The rearrangement joins TRBV9 to TRBJ1-1, with D perhaps TRBD1 (5 bases). From germline, CDR1 is SGDLS and CDR2 YYNGEE. The V gene lost 3 bases and the J gene lost 2 bases, with 8 bases spanning the gap. CDR3 length: 13 amino acids. CDR3 protein: CASSGGVNTEAFF. In DNA, the CDR3 is TGTGCCAGCAGCGGAGGGGTAAACACTGAAGCTTTCTTT.

This chain's CDR3 is CASSLPRAGVEAFF. The DNA of the CDR3 is TGCGCCAGCAGCCTACCGCGTGCAGGGGTTGAAGCTTTCTTT. The chain uses TRBV5-1 and TRBJ1-1, with D perhaps matching TRBD1 (6 bases). CDR1 and CDR2 (germline): SGHRS, YFSETQ. Trimming took off 4 bases at V and 7 bases at J, with 17 bases between the two ends. CDR3 length equals 14 residues.

This rearrangement joins TRBV6-6 to TRBJ2-1; maybe TRBD1 (6 bases). V was pared by 4 bases and J by 9 bases, with 22 bases between. CDR1 is MNHNY and CDR2 is SVGAGI in the germline V gene (reference sequence). CDR3 length: 16 amino acids. The CDR3 loop is CASSLFPPAGRGEQFF. In DNA form, the CDR3 reads TGTGCCAGCAGTTTATTCCCGCCGGCGGGCAGGGGTGAGCAGTTCTTC.

The rearrangement links TRBV9 to TRBJ1-6; D gene uncertain. Per the germline V gene, CDR1 is SGDLS and CDR2 is YYNGEE. The V gene lost 0 bases and the J gene lost 2 bases, with 6 bases spanning the gap. CDR3 size: 15 residues. Here the CDR3 reads CASSVGTAYNSPLHF. In DNA form, the CDR3 reads TGTGCCAGCAGCGTAGGGACGGCCTATAATTCACCCCTCCACTTT.

The chain uses TRBV4-3 and TRBJ1-1, with D perhaps TRBD1 (5 bases). Germline V lookup: CDR1 LGHNA, CDR2 YSLEER. The CDR3 is made up of 15 amino acids. V lost 1 base, J lost 1 base, and 10 bases lay in between. This CDR3 reads CASSQVLTANTEAFF. The CDR3 nucleotides read TGCGCCAGCAGCCAAGTTCTGACAGCGAACACTGAAGCTTTCTTT.

CDR3 amino acids: CSVEGQSSYEQYF. CDR3 coding DNA: TGCAGCGTTGAAGGACAGAGCTCCTACGAGCAGTACTTC. This chain joins TRBV29-1 and TRBJ2-7, with D possibly matching TRBD1 (5 bases). The V and J ends lost 1 base and 0 bases respectively, with 7 bases between them. This CDR3 is built from 13 residues. Germline V gene lookup returns CDR1 SQVTM and CDR2 ANQGSEA.

The rearrangement links TRBV27 to TRBJ2-4, with a possible D match to TRBD1 (7 bases). This CDR3 contains 14 residues. Trimming took off 0 bases at V and 7 bases at J, with 10 bases between the two ends. Germline assignment: CDR1 MNHEY and CDR2 SMNVEV (reference sequence). The CDR3 DNA is TGTGCCAGCAGTTTATCGCCAGGGGGGAACATTCAGTACTTC. This gives the protein CASSLSPGGNIQYF.

This rearrangement joins TRBV27 to TRBJ2-2; TRBD2 might be the D (5 bases). The V end lost 4 bases, the J end lost 6 bases, and 12 bases lay between the germline ends. Germline assignment: CDR1 MNHEY and CDR2 SMNVEV (reference sequence). This CDR3 is 14 amino acids long. The CDR3, as DNA: TGTGCCAGCAGTTCCGGGATGGGTCCCGGGGAGCTGTTTTTT. This translates into CASSSGMGPGELFF.

CDR3 coding DNA: TGTGCCAGCGGGCTCCAAATCGGGACTCAGAGCGAGCAGTTCTTC. It yields the protein CASGLQIGTQSEQFF. The V and J genes are TRBV9 and TRBJ2-1, with D possibly matching TRBD2 (6 bases). Between the trimmed V and J ends, which lost 7 bases and 10 bases, there was a span of 24 bases. The CDR3 runs to 15 residues. The germline V gene has CDR1 SGDLS and CDR2 YYNGEE.

With regard to this clone: This sample includes further DNA sequences coding for the same CDR3. J is TRBJ1-5 and V is TRBV30, with a weak D call TRBD1 (6 bases). Per germline, CDR1 GTSNPN and CDR2 SVGIG (reference sequence). V lost 1 base, J lost 2 bases, and 6 bases lay in between. This CDR3 region has 13 residues. CDR3: CAWSEGGNQPQHF. The CDR3 region has the DNA TGTGCCTGGAGTGAGGGGGGCAATCAGCCCCAGCATTTT.

The rearrangement joins TRBV27 to TRBJ2-1, with TRBD2 matching over 8 bases. The length of the CDR3 is 15 residues. CDR1 is MNHEY, CDR2 SMNVEV, per germline (reference sequence). Trimming removed 2 bases from V and 0 bases from J; junction bases left unmatched: 0. In DNA form, the CDR3 reads TGTGCCAGCAGTTTAAGCGGGAGCTCCTACAATGAGCAGTTCTTC. This sequence encodes CASSLSGSSYNEQFF.

CDR3 sequence: CASSLTTGYTDTQYF. CDR3 coding DNA: TGTGCCAGCAGCTTAACGACAGGGTACACAGATACGCAGTATTTT. The chain carries TRBV5-6 and TRBJ2-3; 7 bases line up with TRBD1. CDR1 and CDR2 from the germline V gene are SGHDT and YYEEEE. Trimming cost V 2 bases and J 2 bases; bases outside gene matches: 5. CDR3 length: 15 residues. The full variable domain, its missing parts supplied by reference TRBV5-6 and TRBJ2-3, is DAGVTQSPTHLIKTRGQQVTLRCSPKSGHDTVSWYQQALGQGPQFIFQYYEEEERQRGNFPDRFSGHQFPNYSSELNVNALLLGDSALYLCASSLTTGYTDTQYFGPGTRLTVL.

The gene calls are TRBV7-4 and TRBJ2-7; unclear D gene. V lost 5 bases to trimming and J lost 0 bases, with 11 bases between them. This CDR3 has 14 residues. Germline loops: CDR1 SGHVT, CDR2 SQSDAQ. Written as DNA, the CDR3 is TGTGCCAGCAGCCAGACGGACCTCTCCTACGAGCAGTACTTC. Protein sequence: CASSQTDLSYEQYF. Full variable domain (remainder filled in from reference TRBV7-4 and TRBJ2-7): GAGVSQSPRYKVAKRGRDVALRCDSISGHVTLYWYRQTLGQGSEVLTYSQSDAQRDKSGRPSGRFSAERPERSVSTLKIQRTEQGDSAVYLCASSQTDLSYEQYFGPGTRLTVT.

This chain links TRBV19 with TRBJ2-7; D not certain. CDR1 is LNHDA and CDR2 is SQIVND in the germline V gene (reference sequence). V was pared by 2 bases and J by 5 bases, with 4 bases between. The CDR3 spans 11 residues. CDR3 in DNA: TGTGCCAGTAGTATAATGGACGAGCAGTACTTC. Translating gives CASSIMDEQYF.

This chain links TRBV6-1 with TRBJ1-5; D uncertain. Germline V gene sequence: CDR1 MNHNS, CDR2 SASEGT. V lost 3 bases, J lost 5 bases, and 23 bases lay in between. The CDR3 runs to 18 residues. The CDR3 sequence is CASSDAENPWERYQPQHF. The CDR3 DNA reads as TGTGCCAGCAGTGATGCGGAGAACCCATGGGAAAGATATCAGCCCCAGCATTTT.

A single count supports this clone. This rearrangement joins TRBV18 to TRBJ2-3; D is perhaps TRBD1 (5 bases). The V gene lost 0 bases and the J gene lost 1 base, with 11 bases spanning the gap. CDR1 is KGHSH and CDR2 is LQKENI in the germline V gene. The CDR3 covers 16 residues. CDR3 bases: TGTGCCAGCTCACCACCGGGGCAGTATGGCACAGATACGCAGTATTTT. Protein sequence: CASSPPGQYGTDTQYF.

The chain has TRBV9 and TRBJ2-6, with D hard to call. This CDR3 has 14 residues. V was shortened by 4 bases and J by 0 bases, with 5 bases between the two germline ends. Germline assignment: CDR1 SGDLS and CDR2 YYNGEE. In DNA form, the CDR3 reads TGTGCCAGCAGCTTGTCCTCTGGGGCCAACGTCCTGACTTTC. This encodes CASSLSSGANVLTF.

J is TRBJ1-1 and V is TRBV9; a weak D match, TRBD1 (5 bases). The CDR3 is 14 residues long. The germline V gene encodes CDR1 SGDLS and CDR2 YYNGEE. V dropped 4 bases and J dropped 0 bases, with 10 bases sitting between them. DNA of the CDR3: TGTGCCAGCAGCTCGACAGTCATGAACACTGAAGCTTTCTTT. The encoded protein is CASSSTVMNTEAFF.

The chain links TRBV5-1 to TRBJ2-1; TRBD1 might be the D (5 bases). The V and J ends lost 6 bases and 5 bases respectively, with 15 bases between them. The CDR3 totals 14 residues. The germline gives CDR1 SGHRS, CDR2 YFSETQ. CDR3 residues: CASIRGLGHNEQFF. The CDR3 nucleotides read TGCGCCAGCATCCGAGGATTGGGGCACAATGAGCAGTTCTTC.

The chain employs TRBV19 and TRBJ2-7, with a possible D match to TRBD2 (6 bases). The germline V and J ends were trimmed by 4 bases and 1 base, with 8 bases remaining between them. CDR3 size: 13 residues. Germline values: CDR1 LNHDA, CDR2 SQIVND (reference sequence). CDR3 amino acids: CASSRGLSYEQYF. The DNA of the CDR3 is TGTGCCAGTAGTAGGGGACTTTCCTACGAGCAGTACTTC.